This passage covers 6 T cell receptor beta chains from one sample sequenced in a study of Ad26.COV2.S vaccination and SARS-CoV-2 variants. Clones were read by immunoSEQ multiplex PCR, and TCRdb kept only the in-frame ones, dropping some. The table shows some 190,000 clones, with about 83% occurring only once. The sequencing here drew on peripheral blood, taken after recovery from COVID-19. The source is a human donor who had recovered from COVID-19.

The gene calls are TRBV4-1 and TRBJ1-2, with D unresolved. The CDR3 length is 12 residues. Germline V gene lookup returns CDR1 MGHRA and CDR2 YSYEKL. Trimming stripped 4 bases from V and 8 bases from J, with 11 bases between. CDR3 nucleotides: TGCGCCAGCAGCCTTACAGAGGGAGGCTACACCTTC. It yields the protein CASSLTEGGYTF.

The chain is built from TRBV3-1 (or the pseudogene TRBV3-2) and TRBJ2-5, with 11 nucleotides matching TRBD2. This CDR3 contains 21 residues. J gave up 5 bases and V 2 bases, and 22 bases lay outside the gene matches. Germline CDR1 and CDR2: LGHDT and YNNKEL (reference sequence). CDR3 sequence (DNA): TGTGCCAGCAGCCAACCACCCCTTGGGGTAGCGGGGGGGCCTCGGCGGGAGACCCAGTACTTC. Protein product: CASSQPPLGVAGGPRRETQYF.

The CDR3 is CTSPPGPPSYEQYF. CDR3 nucleotide sequence: TGCACCAGCCCCCCCGGGCCGCCTTCCTACGAGCAGTACTTC. This sequence joins TRBV1 and TRBJ2-7. TRBV1 is an annotated pseudogene. The CDR3 runs to 14 residues.

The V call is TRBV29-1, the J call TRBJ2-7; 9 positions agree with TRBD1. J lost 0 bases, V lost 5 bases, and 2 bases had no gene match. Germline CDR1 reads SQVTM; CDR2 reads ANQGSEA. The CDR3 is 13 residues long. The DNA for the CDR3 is TGCAGCGTTACAGGGGGCGCCTCCTACGAGCAGTACTTC. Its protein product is CSVTGGASYEQYF.

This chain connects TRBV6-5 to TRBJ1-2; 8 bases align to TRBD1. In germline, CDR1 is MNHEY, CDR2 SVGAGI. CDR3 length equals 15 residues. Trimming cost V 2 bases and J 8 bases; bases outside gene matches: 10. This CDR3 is CASSYASWTGRGYTF. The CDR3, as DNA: TGTGCCAGCAGTTACGCTAGCTGGACAGGGCGCGGCTACACCTTC.

The CDR3 protein is CASRKQGRETQYF. As DNA, the CDR3 is TGTGCCAGTAGGAAACAGGGTCGAGAGACCCAGTACTTC. V and J are TRBV19 and TRBJ2-5, with D possibly being TRBD1 (6 bases). Germline CDR1 reads LNHDA; CDR2 reads SQIVND (reference sequence). The CDR3 has 13 residues. Trimming removed 6 bases from V and 4 bases from J, with 12 bases in between.